The entry below gives a single T cell receptor (beta chain) sequence along with its context. In TCRdb, the 5' RACE reads were re-called with MiXCR into one record per CDR3 protein. The data hold approximately 290,000 distinct CDR3 sequences, with less than 25% observed a single time. This sample stems from a study of CD8 T cells in ankylosing spondylitis. Germline CDR1 SQVTM, CDR2 ANQGSEA. V shed 7 bases and J 1 base; nucleotides not matched to a gene: 6. This CDR3 is 13 amino acids long. This chain connects TRBV29-1 to TRBJ1-1; 7 bases match TRBD1. Sequences were obtained from blood, either unsorted or a sorted T cell fraction (not recorded which). The sequence derives from a female donor with ankylosing spondylitis or in good health (not recorded which). The CDR3 nucleotides are TGCAGCGCCGGAAGGGACAGGAACACTGAAGCTTTCTTT. Its translation is CSAGRDRNTEAFF.